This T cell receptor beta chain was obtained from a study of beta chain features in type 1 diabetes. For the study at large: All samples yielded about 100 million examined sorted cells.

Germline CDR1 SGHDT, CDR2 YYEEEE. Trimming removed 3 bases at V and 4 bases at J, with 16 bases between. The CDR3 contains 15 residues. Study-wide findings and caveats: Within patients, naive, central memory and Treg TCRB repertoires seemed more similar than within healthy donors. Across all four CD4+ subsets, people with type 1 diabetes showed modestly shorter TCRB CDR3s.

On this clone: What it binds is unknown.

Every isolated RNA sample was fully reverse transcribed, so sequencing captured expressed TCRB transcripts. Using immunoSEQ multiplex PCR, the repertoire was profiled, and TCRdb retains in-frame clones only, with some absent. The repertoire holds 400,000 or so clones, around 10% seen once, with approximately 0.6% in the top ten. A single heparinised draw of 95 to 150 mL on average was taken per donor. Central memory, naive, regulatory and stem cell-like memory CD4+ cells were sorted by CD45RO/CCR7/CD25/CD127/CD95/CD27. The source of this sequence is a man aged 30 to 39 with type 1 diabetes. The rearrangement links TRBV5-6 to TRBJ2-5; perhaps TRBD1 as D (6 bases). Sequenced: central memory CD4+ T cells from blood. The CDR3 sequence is CASSSVKQGGETQYF. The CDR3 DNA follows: TGTGCCAGCAGCTCGGTTAAACAGGGTGGAGAGACCCAGTACTTC.